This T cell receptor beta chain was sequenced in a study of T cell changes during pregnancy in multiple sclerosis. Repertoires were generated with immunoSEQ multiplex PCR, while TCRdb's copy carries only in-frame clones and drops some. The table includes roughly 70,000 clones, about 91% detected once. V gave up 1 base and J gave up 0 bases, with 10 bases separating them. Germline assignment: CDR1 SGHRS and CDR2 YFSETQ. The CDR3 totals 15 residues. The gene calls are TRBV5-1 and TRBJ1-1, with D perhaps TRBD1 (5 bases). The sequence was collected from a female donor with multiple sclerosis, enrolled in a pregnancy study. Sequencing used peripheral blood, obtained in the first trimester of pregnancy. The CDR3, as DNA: TGCGCCAGCAGCTTGTTTGGACAAATGAACACTGAAGCTTTCTTT. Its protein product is CASSLFGQMNTEAFF.